This entry concerns a single TCR beta chain. Its antigen is as yet unknown. The CDR3 is 13 residues long. The germline V gene has CDR1 SGHVS and CDR2 FNYEAQ. The V end was cut by 5 bases, the J end by 5 bases, with 13 bases between. MiXCR, applied by TCRdb to the 5' RACE reads, yields one record per CDR3 protein. The sample has roughly 450,000 distinct CDR3 sequences, about a sixth seen once. These data come from a study of T-cell memory formation after mild COVID-19. Study-level findings and limits: Second-wave clones with a day 37 peak had unconfirmed SARS-CoV-2 specificity.

The sequenced sample was PBMCs or a T cell subset sorted from them (not recorded which). This TCR derives from a man in his late teens or twenties who had mild COVID-19 (a few samples of this study predate the infection). Cell type and time point are not known. This chain uses TRBV7-6 with TRBJ2-7; TRBD1 might be the D (6 bases). The CDR3 reads CASSTRGSNEQYF. The CDR3 DNA is TGTGCCAGCAGCACCAGGGGTAGTAACGAGCAGTACTTC.